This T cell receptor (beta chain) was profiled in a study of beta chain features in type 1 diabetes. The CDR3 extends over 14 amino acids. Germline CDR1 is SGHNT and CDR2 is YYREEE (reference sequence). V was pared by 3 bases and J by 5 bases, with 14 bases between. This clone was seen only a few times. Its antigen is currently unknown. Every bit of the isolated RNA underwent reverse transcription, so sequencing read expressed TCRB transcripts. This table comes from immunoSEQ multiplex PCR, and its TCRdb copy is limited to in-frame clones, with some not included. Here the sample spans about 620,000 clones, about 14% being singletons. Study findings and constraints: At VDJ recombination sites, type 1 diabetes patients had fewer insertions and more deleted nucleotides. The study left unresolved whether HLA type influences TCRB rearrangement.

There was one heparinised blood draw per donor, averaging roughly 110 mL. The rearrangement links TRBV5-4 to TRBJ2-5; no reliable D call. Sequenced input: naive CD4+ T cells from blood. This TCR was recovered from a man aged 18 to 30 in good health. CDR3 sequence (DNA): TGTGCCAGCAGCTCAGGCAGGACCGGGGAGACCCAGTACTTC. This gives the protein CASSSGRTGETQYF.